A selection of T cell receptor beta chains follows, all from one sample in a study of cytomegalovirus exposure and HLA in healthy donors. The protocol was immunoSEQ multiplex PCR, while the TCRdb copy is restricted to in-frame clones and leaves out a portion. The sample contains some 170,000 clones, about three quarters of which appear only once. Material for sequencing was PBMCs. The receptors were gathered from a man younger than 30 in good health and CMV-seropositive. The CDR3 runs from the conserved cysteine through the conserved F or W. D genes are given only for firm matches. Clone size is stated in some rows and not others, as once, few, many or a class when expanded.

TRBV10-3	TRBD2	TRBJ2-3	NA	TGTGCCACCTCTAGGGAGGGACTAGCGGGAGCAGATACGCAGTATTTT	CATSREGLAGADTQYF
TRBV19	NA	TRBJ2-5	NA	TGTGCCAGTAGTATCGGGAGAGTGGAGACCCAGTACTTC	CASSIGRVETQYF
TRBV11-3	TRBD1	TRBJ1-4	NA	TGTGCCAGCAGCCTCTCCGGGACAGGGGATGAAAAACTGTTTTTT	CASSLSGTGDEKLFF
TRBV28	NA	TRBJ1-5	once	TGTGCCAGCAGGGCAGGGGCAAATAGCAATCAGCCCCAGCATTTT	CASRAGANSNQPQHF
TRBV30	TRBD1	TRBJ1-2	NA	TGTGCCGTGGGACAGGGAGGCAGTGGCTACACCTTC	CAVGQGGSGYTF
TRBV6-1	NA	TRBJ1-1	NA	TGTGCCAGCAGCCCGGGACATGCGAACACTGAAGCTTTCTTT	CASSPGHANTEAFF
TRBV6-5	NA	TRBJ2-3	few	TGTGCCAGCACCGTTGCGGTAGGCACAGATACGCAGTATTTT	CASTVAVGTDTQYF
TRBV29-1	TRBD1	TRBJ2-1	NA	TGCAGCTCCTCTAGGGACAGAAGATACAATGAGCAGTTCTTC	CSSSRDRRYNEQFF
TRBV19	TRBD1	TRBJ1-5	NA	TGTGCCAGTAGCCATGGACAGGGGAATCAGCCCCAGCATTTT	CASSHGQGNQPQHF
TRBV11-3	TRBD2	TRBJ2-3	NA	TGTGCCAGCAGCTTAATTGCGGGGGGGCCAGCAGATACGCAGTATTTT	CASSLIAGGPADTQYF